The present T cell receptor beta chain was sequenced within a study of blood T cells in healthy people across ages. CDR3 size: 16 residues. The V end was cut by 3 bases, the J end by 5 bases, with 17 bases between. From germline, CDR1 is MGHDK and CDR2 SYGVNS. PCR was performed a second time for about 6 to 12 cycles using a sample-barcoded 5' primer and a J-beta primer mix. Each CDR3 protein is one row after TCRdb ran MiXCR on the 5' RACE reads. The data hold 700,000 or so distinct CDR3 sequences, with approximately 40% observed a single time. Material: blood. The chain links TRBV25-1 to TRBJ2-1; D perhaps matches TRBD2 (6 bases). The receptor comes from a man older than 75 in good health. The CDR3 is CASSDNPEGLNNEQFF. CDR3 in DNA: TGTGCCAGCAGTGATAATCCGGAGGGGCTGAACAATGAGCAGTTCTTC.